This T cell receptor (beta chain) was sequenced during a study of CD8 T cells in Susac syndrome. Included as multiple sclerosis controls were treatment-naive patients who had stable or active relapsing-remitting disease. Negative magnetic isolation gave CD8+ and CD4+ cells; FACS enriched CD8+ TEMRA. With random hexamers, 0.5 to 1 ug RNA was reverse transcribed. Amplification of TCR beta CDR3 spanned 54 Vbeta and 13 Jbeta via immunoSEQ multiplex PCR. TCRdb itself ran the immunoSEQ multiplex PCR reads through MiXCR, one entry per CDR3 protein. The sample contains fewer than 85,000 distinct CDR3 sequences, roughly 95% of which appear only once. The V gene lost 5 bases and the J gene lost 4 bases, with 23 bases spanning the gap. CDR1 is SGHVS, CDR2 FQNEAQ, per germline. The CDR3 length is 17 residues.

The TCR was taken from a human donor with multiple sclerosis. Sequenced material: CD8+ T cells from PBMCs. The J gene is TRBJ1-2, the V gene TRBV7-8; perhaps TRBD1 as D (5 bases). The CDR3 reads CASSLSARRDLFYGYTF. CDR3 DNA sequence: TGTGCCAGCAGCCTAAGTGCACGCCGGGACCTTTTCTATGGCTACACCTTC.